This note documents a single TCR beta chain sequence. Per the original methods: Nucleated cell number was recorded as an estimate derived from reference gene primer amplification. Method: immunoSEQ multiplex PCR; TCRdb's copy keeps in-frame clones and lacks some. D and trimming were read from the DNA, whereas the V and J calls and clone size are those reported in that table. The data contain 150,000 to 200,000 clones, around 80% of them singletons. The data are from a study of blood T cell repertoires in COVID-19. Across the study: Samples taken during acute and convalescent COVID-19 were collected in the United States, Italy and Spain. T cells, B-cell-depleted T cells, or PBMCs provided the cDNA or gDNA that served as material.

This CDR3 contains 12 residues. Germline loops: CDR1 SNHLY, CDR2 FYNNEI. Trimming cost V 6 bases and J 4 bases, with 7 bases left between them. The sequence derives from a woman older than 75 with acute or convalescent COVID-19. The sample consisted of peripheral blood. This chain connects TRBV2 to TRBJ2-1; no clear D. For the CDR3, the DNA is TGTGCCAGCAGCAAACTATACAATGAGCAGTTCTTC. Protein sequence: CASSKLYNEQFF. The variable domain in full, completed from reference TRBV2 and TRBJ2-1, reads EPEVTQTPSHQVTQMGQEVILRCVPISNHLYFYWYRQILGQKVEFLVSFYNNEISEKSEIFDDQFSVERPDGSNFTLKIRSTKLEDSAMYFCASSKLYNEQFFGPGTRLTVL.